The T cell receptor (beta chain) described here comes from a study of T cell repertoires in cytomegalovirus infection (dated by TCRdb to between 2018 and 2020). Background for the entire study: Alongside well-studied HLA-B-restricted epitopes, the peptide stimulations were aimed at recently identified HLA-C-restricted CMV epitopes, whose presentation resists viral immunomodulation. Donor HLA type was relevant to the analysis, because carriage of CMV infection together with the matching HLA type was indicated by public TCR beta signatures. The study at large found these results: In both this cohort and an independent cohort of a few hundred donors, the cumulative frequency of public TCR beta family members distinguished carriers of CMV infection plus the relevant HLA type. The ex vivo response was dominated by HLA-C-restricted CMV-specific TCR beta clonotypes, and the single most frequent clonotype in two of eight donors was supplied by these HLA-C-restricted clonotypes.

Instrument used: Illumina HiSeq 1500. TCRdb reran the public reads through fastp at Q25 and MiXCR, keeping productive beta chains. One record per CDR3 amino acid sequence lists the most common genes and DNA. This sample holds around 710,000 distinct CDR3 sequences; 25% to 35% were observed only once. Around 14% of the sample is held by the ten biggest clonotypes. In the paper's terms, the treatment or condition label means: in vitro stimulation with specific CMV peptide epitopes to enrich CMV-specific T cells. To note about this clonotype: No cognate antigen has been identified for it. No qualities accompany the bases; no much larger clone lies one base away.

As encoded in the germline V gene (reference sequence), CDR1 is SEHNR while CDR2 is FQNEAQ. The V and J ends are trimmed by 2 bases and 6 bases, leaving 16 bases between them. The CDR3 has 15 amino acids, counting the end cysteine and phenylalanine. The sequence is cut down to CDR3 DNA, 45 bases in frame from base 1. The sample here was cultured CD8+ T cells from PBMCs, taken from culture after CMV antigen stimulation. The sequence joins TRBV7-9 to TRBJ1-1, with the D gene uncertain. The sequence derives from a human donor in good health (CMV status not recorded). Some clones in this sample may be carry-over from other donors' samples. The CDR3 here reads CASSLSSGISSEAFF. The sequenced DNA: TGTGCCAGCAGCTTAAGCTCTGGTATAAGCTCTGAAGCTTTCTTT.